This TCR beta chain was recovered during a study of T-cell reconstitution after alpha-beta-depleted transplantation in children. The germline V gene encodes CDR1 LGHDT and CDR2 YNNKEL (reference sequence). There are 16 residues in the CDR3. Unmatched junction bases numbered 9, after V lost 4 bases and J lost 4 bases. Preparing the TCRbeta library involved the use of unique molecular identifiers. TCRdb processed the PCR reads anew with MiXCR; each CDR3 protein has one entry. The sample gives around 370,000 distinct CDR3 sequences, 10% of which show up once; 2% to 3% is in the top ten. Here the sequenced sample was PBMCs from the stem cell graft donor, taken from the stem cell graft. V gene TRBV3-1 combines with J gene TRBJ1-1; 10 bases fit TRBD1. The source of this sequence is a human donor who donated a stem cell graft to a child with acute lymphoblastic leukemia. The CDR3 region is CASSPRQGASVTEAFF. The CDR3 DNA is TGTGCCAGCAGCCCACGACAGGGGGCTTCTGTCACTGAAGCTTTCTTT.